The subject of this entry is one TCR beta chain. The sample comes from a study of regulatory T cells in long-lasting Graves disease. Study as a whole: Newly diagnosed Graves' patients had taken antithyroid drugs under 3 months.

Time point given: newly diagnosed GD, antithyroid drugs for less than 3 months. Researchers made the TCR library from RNA that was extracted from PBMCs. HTBI primers from iRepertoire and Arm-PCR of CDR3 regions yielded the TCR beta libraries. TCRdb re-analysed the multiplex PCR reads in MiXCR, keeping a single row per CDR3 protein. This sample has hundreds of thousands of distinct CDR3 sequences, with around 15% found just once. The same sample was also studied in work on T cells in Graves' hyperthyroidism and ophthalmopathy.

The material was peripheral blood mononuclear cells (PBMCs), obtained at new diagnosis, from a patient treated with antithyroid drugs. This sequence was found in a woman under 40 with Graves disease.

The CDR3 loop is CASSRGARETQYF. The CDR3 nucleotides read TGTGCCAGCAGTCGGGGGGCCCGAGAGACCCAGTACTTC. The gene calls are TRBV28 and TRBJ2-5; TRBD2 is a possible D gene (7 bases). The CDR3 sequence is 13 residues long. Trimming took off 5 bases at V and 4 bases at J, with 11 bases between the two ends. Looked up from germline, CDR1 is MDHEN and CDR2 is SYDVKM.